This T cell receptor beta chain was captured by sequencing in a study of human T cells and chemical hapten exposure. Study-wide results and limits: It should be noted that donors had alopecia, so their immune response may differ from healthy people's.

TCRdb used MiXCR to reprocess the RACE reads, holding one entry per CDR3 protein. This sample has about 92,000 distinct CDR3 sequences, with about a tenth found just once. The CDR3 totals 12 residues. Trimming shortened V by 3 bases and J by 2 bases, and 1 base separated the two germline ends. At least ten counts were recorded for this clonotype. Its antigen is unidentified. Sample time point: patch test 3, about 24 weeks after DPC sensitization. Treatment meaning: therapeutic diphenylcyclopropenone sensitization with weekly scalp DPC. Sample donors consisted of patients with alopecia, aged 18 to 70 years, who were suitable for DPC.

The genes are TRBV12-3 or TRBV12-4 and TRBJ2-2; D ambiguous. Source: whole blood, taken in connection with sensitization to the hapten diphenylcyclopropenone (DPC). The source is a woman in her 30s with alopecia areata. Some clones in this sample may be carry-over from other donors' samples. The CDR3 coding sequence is TGTGCCAGCAGTTTCAACACCGGGGAGCTGTTTTTT. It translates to CASSFNTGELFF.